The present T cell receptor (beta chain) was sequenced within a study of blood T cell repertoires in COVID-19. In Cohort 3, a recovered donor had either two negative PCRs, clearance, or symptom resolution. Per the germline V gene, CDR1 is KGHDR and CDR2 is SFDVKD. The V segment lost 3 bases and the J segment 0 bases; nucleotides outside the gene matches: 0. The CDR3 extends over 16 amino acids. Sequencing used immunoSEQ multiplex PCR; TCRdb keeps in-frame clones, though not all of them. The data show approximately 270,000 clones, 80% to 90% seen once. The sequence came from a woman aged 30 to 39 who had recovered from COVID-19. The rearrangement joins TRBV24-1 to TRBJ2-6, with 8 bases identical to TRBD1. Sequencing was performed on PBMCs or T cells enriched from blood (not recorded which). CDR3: CATSDTGGSGANVLTF. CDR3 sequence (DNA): TGTGCCACCAGTGATACAGGGGGCTCTGGGGCCAACGTCCTGACTTTC.